This T cell receptor beta chain was captured in a study of CD4 T cells in relation to SARS-CoV-2 and coronaviruses. On the study more broadly: Crossreactive spike epitopes shared across donors were mapped to their HLA restriction. Broader study findings: Compared with monoreactive clones, crossreactive clones showed significantly weaker SARS-CoV-2 expansion. About 65% of donors had memory CD4+ clonotypes crossrecognizing SARS-CoV-2 and common cold coronavirus spike.

Generated by immunoSEQ multiplex PCR, the TCRdb table keeps only in-frame clones and is missing some. The sample lists some 65,000 clones; 75% to 90% were seen once. V dropped 1 base and J dropped 0 bases, with 8 bases sitting between them. Germline V gives CDR1 SGHDT, CDR2 YYEEEE. There are 14 residues in the CDR3. The unexposed donors gave CD4+ T cells in about 2011-2019, prior to COVID-19. Naive and memory CD4+ T cells came from enriched cryopreserved PBMCs. As concerns this clone: The antigen is undetermined.

The chain uses TRBV5-6 and TRBJ2-7, with D perhaps matching TRBD2 (5 bases). The sequenced sample was memory CD4+ T cells from PBMCs. The clonotype comes from a human donor in good health. This chain's CDR3 is CASSLWRSSYEQYF. The CDR3 DNA is TGTGCCAGCAGCTTGTGGAGGTCCTCCTACGAGCAGTACTTC.